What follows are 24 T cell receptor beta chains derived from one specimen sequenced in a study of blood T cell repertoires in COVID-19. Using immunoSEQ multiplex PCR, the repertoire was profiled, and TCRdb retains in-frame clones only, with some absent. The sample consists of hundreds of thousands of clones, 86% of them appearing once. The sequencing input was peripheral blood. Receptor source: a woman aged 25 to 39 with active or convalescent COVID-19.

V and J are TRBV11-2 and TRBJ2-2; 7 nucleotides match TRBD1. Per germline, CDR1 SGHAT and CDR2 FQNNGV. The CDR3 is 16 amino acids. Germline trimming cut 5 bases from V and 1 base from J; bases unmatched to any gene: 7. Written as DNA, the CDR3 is TGTGCCAGCAGCCAAACGACAGGGTTGAACACCGGGGAGCTGTTTTTT. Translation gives CASSQTTGLNTGELFF.

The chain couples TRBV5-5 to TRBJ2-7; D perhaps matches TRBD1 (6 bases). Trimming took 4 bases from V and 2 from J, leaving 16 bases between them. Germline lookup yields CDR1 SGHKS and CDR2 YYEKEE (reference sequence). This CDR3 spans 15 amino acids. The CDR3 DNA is TGTGCCAGCAGCCCAGGGGACACCGGGACCTACGAGCAGTACTTC. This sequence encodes CASSPGDTGTYEQYF.

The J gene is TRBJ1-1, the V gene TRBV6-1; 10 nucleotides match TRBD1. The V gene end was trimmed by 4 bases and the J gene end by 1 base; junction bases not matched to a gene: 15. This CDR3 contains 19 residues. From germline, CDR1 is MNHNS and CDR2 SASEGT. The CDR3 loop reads CASSGSDRGRKRGNTEAFF. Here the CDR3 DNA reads TGTGCCAGCAGTGGCTCCGACAGGGGGCGCAAAAGGGGGAACACTGAAGCTTTCTTT.

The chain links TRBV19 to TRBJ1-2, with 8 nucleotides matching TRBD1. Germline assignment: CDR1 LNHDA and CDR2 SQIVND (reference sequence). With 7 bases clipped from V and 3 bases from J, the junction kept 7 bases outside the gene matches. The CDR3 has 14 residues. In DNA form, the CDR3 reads TGTGCCAGTACCCAGACGGACAGGGACTATGGCTACACCTTC. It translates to CASTQTDRDYGYTF.

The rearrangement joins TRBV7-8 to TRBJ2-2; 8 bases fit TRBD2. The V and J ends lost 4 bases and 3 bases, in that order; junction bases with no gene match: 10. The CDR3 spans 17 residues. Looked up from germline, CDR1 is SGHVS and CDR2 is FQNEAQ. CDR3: CASSSLEAGGHTGELFF. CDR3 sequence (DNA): TGTGCCAGCAGCTCACTGGAGGCGGGGGGCCACACCGGGGAGCTGTTTTTT.

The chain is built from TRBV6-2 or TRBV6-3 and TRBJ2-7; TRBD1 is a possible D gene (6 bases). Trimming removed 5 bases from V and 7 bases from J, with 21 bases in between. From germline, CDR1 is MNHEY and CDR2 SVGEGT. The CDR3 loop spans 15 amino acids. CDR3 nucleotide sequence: TGTGCCAGCAGTGACTACCAGGCAGGGGTAGGGGAGCAGTACTTC. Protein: CASSDYQAGVGEQYF.

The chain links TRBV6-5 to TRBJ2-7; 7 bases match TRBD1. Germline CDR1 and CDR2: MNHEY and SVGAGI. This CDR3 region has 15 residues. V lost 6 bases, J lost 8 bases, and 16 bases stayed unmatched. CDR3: CASRPAGQDDGKQYF. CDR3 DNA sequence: TGTGCCAGCAGGCCAGCCGGACAGGACGACGGCAAGCAGTACTTC.

CDR3 residues: CASRLTLAGGYTF. The CDR3 DNA reads as TGTGCCAGCAGGCTAACTTTAGCGGGAGGCTACACCTTC. The chain is built from TRBV6-5 and TRBJ1-2; D gene ambiguous. The germline V and J ends were trimmed by 6 bases and 8 bases, with 16 bases remaining between them. Germline loops: CDR1 MNHEY, CDR2 SVGAGI. The CDR3 contains 13 residues.

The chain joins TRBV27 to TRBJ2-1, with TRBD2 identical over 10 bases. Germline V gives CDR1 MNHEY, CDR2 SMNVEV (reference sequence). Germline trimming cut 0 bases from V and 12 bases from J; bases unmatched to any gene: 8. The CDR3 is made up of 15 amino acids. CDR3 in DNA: TGTGCCAGCAGTTTATCGGACCTAGCGGGGGAATGGCAGTTCTTC. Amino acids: CASSLSDLAGEWQFF.

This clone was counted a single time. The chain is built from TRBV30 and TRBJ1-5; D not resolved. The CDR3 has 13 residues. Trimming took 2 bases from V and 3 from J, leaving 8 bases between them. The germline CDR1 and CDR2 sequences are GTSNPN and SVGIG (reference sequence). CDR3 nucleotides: TGTGCCTGGAGTTCTGGCCCCAATCAGCCCCAGCATTTT. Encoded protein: CAWSSGPNQPQHF. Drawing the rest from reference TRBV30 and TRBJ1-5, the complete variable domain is SQTIHQWPATLVQPVGSPLSLECTVEGTSNPNLYWYRQAAGRGLQLLFYSVGIGQISSEVPQNLSASRPQDRQFILSSKKLLLSDSGFYLCAWSSGPNQPQHFGDGTRLSIL.

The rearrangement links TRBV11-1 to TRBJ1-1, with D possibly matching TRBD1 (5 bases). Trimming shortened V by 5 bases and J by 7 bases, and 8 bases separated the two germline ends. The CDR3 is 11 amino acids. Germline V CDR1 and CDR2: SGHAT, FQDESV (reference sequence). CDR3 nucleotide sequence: TGTGCCAGCAGCCGACAGTATGAAGCTTTCTTT. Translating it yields CASSRQYEAFF. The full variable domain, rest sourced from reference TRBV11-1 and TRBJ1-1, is EAEVAQSPRYKITEKSQAVAFWCDPISGHATLYWYRQILGQGPELLVQFQDESVVDDSQLPKDRFSAERLKGVDSTLKIQPAELGDSAMYLCASSRQYEAFFGQGTRLTVV.

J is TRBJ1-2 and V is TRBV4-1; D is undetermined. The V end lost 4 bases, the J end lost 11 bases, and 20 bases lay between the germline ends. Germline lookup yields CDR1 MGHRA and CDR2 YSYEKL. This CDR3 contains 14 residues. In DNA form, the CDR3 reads TGCGCCAGCAGCCTCGAGACGGAGGGCACGTCTTACACCTTC. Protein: CASSLETEGTSYTF.

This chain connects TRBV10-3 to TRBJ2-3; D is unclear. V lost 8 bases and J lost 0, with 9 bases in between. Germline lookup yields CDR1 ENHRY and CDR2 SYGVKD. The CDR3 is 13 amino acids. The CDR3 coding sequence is TGTGCCATCTCTACCCCTAGCACAGATACGCAGTATTTT. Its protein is CAISTPSTDTQYF.

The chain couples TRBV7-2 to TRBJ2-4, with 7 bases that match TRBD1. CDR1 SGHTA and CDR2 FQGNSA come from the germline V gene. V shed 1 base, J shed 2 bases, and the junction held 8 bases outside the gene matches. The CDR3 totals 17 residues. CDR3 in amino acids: CASSLEWGRGTKNIQYF. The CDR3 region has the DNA TGTGCCAGCAGCTTAGAATGGGGCAGGGGGACCAAAAACATTCAGTACTTC.

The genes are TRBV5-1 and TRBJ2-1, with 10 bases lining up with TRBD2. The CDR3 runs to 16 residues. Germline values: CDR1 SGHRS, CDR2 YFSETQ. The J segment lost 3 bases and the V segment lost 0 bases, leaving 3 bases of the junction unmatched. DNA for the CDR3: TGCGCCAGCAGCTTGGGGGCTAGCGGGGGCTACAATGAGCAGTTCTTC. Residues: CASSLGASGGYNEQFF.

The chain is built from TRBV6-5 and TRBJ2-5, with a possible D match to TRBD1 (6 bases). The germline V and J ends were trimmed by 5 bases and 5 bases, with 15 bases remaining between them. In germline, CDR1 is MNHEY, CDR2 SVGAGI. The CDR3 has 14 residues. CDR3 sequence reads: CASSPGTILETQYF. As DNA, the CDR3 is TGTGCCAGCAGTCCCGGGACAATTTTGGAGACCCAGTACTTC.

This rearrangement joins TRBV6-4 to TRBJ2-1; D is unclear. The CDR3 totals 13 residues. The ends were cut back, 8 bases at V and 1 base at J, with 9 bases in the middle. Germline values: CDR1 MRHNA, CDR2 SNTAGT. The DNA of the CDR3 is TGTGCCAGCTCACCGACTTCCTACAATGAGCAGTTCTTC. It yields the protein CASSPTSYNEQFF.

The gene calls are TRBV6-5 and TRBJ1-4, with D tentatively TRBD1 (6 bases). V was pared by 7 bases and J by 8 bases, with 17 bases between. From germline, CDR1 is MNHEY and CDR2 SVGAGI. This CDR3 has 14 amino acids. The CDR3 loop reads CASMRTAFQEKLFF. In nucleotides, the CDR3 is TGTGCCAGCATGAGGACAGCGTTTCAGGAAAAACTGTTTTTT.

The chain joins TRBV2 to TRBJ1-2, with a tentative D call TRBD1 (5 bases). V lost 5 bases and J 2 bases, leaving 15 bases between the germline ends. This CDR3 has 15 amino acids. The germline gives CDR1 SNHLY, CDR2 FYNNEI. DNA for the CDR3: TGTGCCAGCAGTTTCCCAACGACAGAGAACTATGGCTACACCTTC. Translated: CASSFPTTENYGYTF.

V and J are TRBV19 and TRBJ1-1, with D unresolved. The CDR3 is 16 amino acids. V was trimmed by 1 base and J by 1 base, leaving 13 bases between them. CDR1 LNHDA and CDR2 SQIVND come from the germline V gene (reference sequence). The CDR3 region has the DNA TGTGCCAGTAGTATAGGGGCCGCTCGGGGGAACACTGAAGCTTTCTTT. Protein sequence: CASSIGAARGNTEAFF.

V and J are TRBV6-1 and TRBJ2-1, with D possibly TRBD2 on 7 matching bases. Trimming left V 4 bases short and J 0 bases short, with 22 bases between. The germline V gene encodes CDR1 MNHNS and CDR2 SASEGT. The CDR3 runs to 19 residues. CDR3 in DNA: TGTGCCAGCAGTGGCGGGGGACAAGACTCTCCTCCCTCCTACAATGAGCAGTTCTTC. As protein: CASSGGGQDSPPSYNEQFF.

The CDR3 is CASRGGAFYGYTF. The CDR3 region has the DNA TGTGCCAGTAGGGGGGGAGCCTTCTATGGCTACACCTTC. This chain links TRBV19 with TRBJ1-2, with D possibly TRBD1 on 5 matching bases. CDR3 size: 13 residues. Germline V gene data show CDR1 as LNHDA and CDR2 as SQIVND (reference sequence). Between the trimmed V and J ends, which lost 6 bases and 4 bases, there was a span of 12 bases.

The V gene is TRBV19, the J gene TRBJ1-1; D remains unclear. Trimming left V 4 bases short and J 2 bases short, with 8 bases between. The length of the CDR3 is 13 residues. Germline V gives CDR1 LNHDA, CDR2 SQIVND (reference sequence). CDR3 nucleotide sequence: TGTGCCAGTAGTACCCGGGAAAACACTGAAGCTTTCTTT. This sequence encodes CASSTRENTEAFF.

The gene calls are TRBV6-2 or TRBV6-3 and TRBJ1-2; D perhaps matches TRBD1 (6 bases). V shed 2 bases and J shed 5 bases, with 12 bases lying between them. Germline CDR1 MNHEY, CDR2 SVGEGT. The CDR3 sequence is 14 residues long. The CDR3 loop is CASSYKTGLYGYTF. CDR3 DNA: TGTGCCAGCAGTTACAAAACAGGGTTATATGGCTACACCTTC.